This is a list of T cell receptor beta chains from one sample in a study of OX40 agonist ivuxolimab in advanced cancers. The repertoire was sequenced with immunoSEQ multiplex PCR; TCRdb's copy has only in-frame clones and lacks some. The sample yields 120,000 or so clones, roughly 93% seen once. Sequencing was performed on CD4+ or CD8+ T cells sorted from blood, taken in a trial of the OX40 agonist ivuxolimab. The receptors stem from an adult with an advanced solid tumor such as melanoma, head and neck, liver or kidney cancer. Both conserved end residues are part of each CDR3. D genes are given only for firm matches. Expanded clones get a size class; other rows say once, few or many, or leave the size out.

>TRBJ2-7|NA|NA|TRBV9
TGTGCCAGCAGCGTCGGCTCTCACCCGAATCTCTACGAGCAGTACTTC
CASSVGSHPNLYEQYF
>TRBJ2-5|TRBD1|NA|TRBV7-9
TGTGCCAGCAGCTCCCATCAGGGACAGGGAGAGACCCAGTACTTC
CASSSHQGQGETQYF
>TRBJ1-2|NA|NA|TRBV6-5
TGTGCCAGCAGTTACTCGCTAGGGAGGAGTAGTGGCTACACCTTC
CASSYSLGRSSGYTF
>TRBJ2-2|NA|NA|TRBV29-1
TGCAGCGTTTTAGCTCAGCCCGGGGAGCTGTTTTTT
CSVLAQPGELFF
>TRBJ2-7|TRBD2|once|TRBV6-5
TGTGCCAGCAGTTACTCTCTAGCGGGAGGGCGTGACGAGCAGTACTTC
CASSYSLAGGRDEQYF
>TRBJ2-7|TRBD2|NA|TRBV7-2
TGTGCCAGCAGCCTAGCGGGGATCTCCTACGAGCAGTACTTC
CASSLAGISYEQYF
>TRBJ2-3|NA|NA|TRBV15
TGTGCCACCAGCTTGGGGAACACAGATACGCAGTATTTT
CATSLGNTDTQYF
>TRBJ1-5|NA|NA|TRBV15
TGTGCCACCAGCAGAGGGGGACCTCATCAGCCCCAGCATTTT
CATSRGGPHQPQHF
>TRBJ2-5|NA|NA|TRBV7-2
TGTGCCAGCAGCTTAGGAGCGAAAGAGACCCAGTACTTC
CASSLGAKETQYF
>TRBJ1-6|NA|NA|TRBV6-6
TGTGCCAGCAGTTACAGGGGCGGCGATAATTCACCCCTCCACTTT
CASSYRGGDNSPLHF
>TRBJ2-7|NA|NA|TRBV28
TGTGCCAGCAGTTTGGGGCCGACAAGGAACGAGCAGTACTTC
CASSLGPTRNEQYF
>TRBJ2-1|TRBD2|NA|TRBV19
TGTGCCAGTAGTATAGGGGGACTAGCGGGAAAGGATAATGAGCAGTTCTTC
CASSIGGLAGKDNEQFF
>TRBJ1-2|NA|NA|TRBV30
TGTGCCTGGAGTCGGGTGGAGGGGGACTATGGCTACACCTTC
CAWSRVEGDYGYTF
>TRBJ2-3|TRBD2|NA|TRBV5-1
TGCGCCAGCAGCTTCGGCGGGAGCGTCGCAGATACGCAGTATTTT
CASSFGGSVADTQYF
>TRBJ1-1|TRBD1|NA|TRBV6-6
TGTGCCAGCACCAGGGGACAGGGGCGCGGTAACACTGAAGCTTTCTTT
CASTRGQGRGNTEAFF
>TRBJ2-7|TRBD2|once|TRBV28
TGTGCCAGCAGTTTGCACGGCGGGGGGTACGAGCAGTACTTC
CASSLHGGGYEQYF
>TRBJ1-1|NA|NA|TRBV5-1
TGCGCCAGCACCCCCGATGGGAACACTGAAGCTTTCTTT
CASTPDGNTEAFF
>TRBJ2-5|TRBD1|NA|TRBV7-2
TGTGCCAGCAGCTTGAACAGGGGGAGGAAAGAGACCCAGTACTTC
CASSLNRGRKETQYF
>TRBJ1-2|TRBD1|few|TRBV4-1
TGCGCCAGCAGCCAAGATATGGGGACAGGGAATCGCTACACCTTC
CASSQDMGTGNRYTF
>TRBJ1-1|TRBD1|NA|TRBV9
TGTGCCAGCAGCTCGCGTCCCGGGACAGGGCTGAACACTGAAGCTTTCTTT
CASSSRPGTGLNTEAFF
>TRBJ2-5|NA|NA|TRBV7-2
TGTGCCAGCAGCTTAGCACAGGAGACCCAGTACTTC
CASSLAQETQYF
>TRBJ2-3|TRBD2|NA|TRBV7-6
TGTGCCAGCAGCTGGCAGCTAGCGGGCCCCACCACAGATACGCAGTATTTT
CASSWQLAGPTTDTQYF
>TRBJ2-3|NA|NA|TRBV14
TGTGCCAGCAGCATCAGCCAGAAGGGAGAGAGAACAGATACGCAGTATTTT
CASSISQKGERTDTQYF
>TRBJ1-5|NA|NA|TRBV19
TGTGCCAGTAGTATAGGGGGTTTTCAGCCCCAGCATTTT
CASSIGGFQPQHF
>TRBJ2-1|TRBD1|NA|TRBV20-1
TGCAGTGCCCCGATACAGGGGGAGCAGTTCTTC
CSAPIQGEQFF
>TRBJ2-7|NA|NA|TRBV4-1
TGCGCCAGCAGCCAGGATGGAGAGGCTTCTTACTACGAGCAGTACTTC
CASSQDGEASYYEQYF
>TRBJ1-3|NA|NA|TRBV6-5
TGTGCCAGCCACAAGAGGGAGCGTACTGGAAACACCATATATTTT
CASHKRERTGNTIYF
>TRBJ2-5|NA|NA|TRBV5-1
TGCGCCAGCAGCCCCAAACCGGGGTACCAAGAGACCCAGTACTTC
CASSPKPGYQETQYF
>TRBJ2-3|NA|NA|TRBV30
TGTGCCTGGAGTGTACGGTCTAGGGGAGGCGGAGATACGCAGTATTTT
CAWSVRSRGGGDTQYF
>TRBJ2-6|NA|NA|TRBV7-2
TGTGCCAGCAGCCCACTTGTGGCCAACGTCCTGACTTTC
CASSPLVANVLTF
>TRBJ2-2|NA|NA|TRBV4-2
TGTGCCAGCAGAAAATTGGAGGGGGAGCGGGCCGGGGAGCTGTTTTTT
CASRKLEGERAGELFF
>TRBJ1-2|NA|NA|TRBV15
TGTGCCACCAGCAAGGGGGGTGAGAGGGCTGATGGCTACACCTTC
CATSKGGERADGYTF
>TRBJ2-3|NA|once|TRBV4-2
TGTGCCAGCAGCCAAGTCGCAAACCGAGGGGTAGATACGCAGTATTTT
CASSQVANRGVDTQYF
>TRBJ1-1|NA|NA|TRBV19
TGTGCCAGTATGGAGGGCAACACTGAAGCTTTCTTT
CASMEGNTEAFF
>TRBJ1-4|NA|NA|TRBV6-1
TGTGCCAGCAGTGTGTTGGCAACTAATGAAAAACTGTTTTTT
CASSVLATNEKLFF
>TRBJ2-7|NA|NA|TRBV6-1
TGTGCCAGCAGTGAAGGGGTGTACTACGAGCAGTACTTC
CASSEGVYYEQYF
>TRBJ2-3|TRBD1|NA|TRBV5-1
TGCGCCAGCAGCTTGGCCGGGACAGGGGGCATAGATACGCAGTATTTT
CASSLAGTGGIDTQYF
>TRBJ2-3|TRBD1|once|TRBV5-1
TGCGCCAGCAGTCCTAGGGACAGGAGCACAGATACGCAGTATTTT
CASSPRDRSTDTQYF
>TRBJ2-5|TRBD1|few|TRBV7-9
TGTGCCAGCAGCCGAACAACAGGGGCTTCCTTTTTTCAAGAGACCCAGTACTTC
CASSRTTGASFFQETQYF
>TRBJ1-3|NA|NA|TRBV28
TGTGCCAGCAGGGTTCATGCAGAAAACACCATATATTTT
CASRVHAENTIYF
>TRBJ2-1|NA|NA|TRBV5-1
TGCGCCAGCTTCCTGGGCCCTTACAATGAGCAGTTCTTC
CASFLGPYNEQFF
>TRBJ1-2|NA|NA|TRBV6-5
TGTGCCAGCAGTGAAGCTGGCTACACCTTC
CASSEAGYTF
>TRBJ2-1|TRBD1|NA|TRBV6-6
TGTGCCAGCAGTTACTCGCAGGGGGCGCGAGGCAATGAGCAGTTCTTC
CASSYSQGARGNEQFF
>TRBJ1-4|NA|NA|TRBV28
TGTGCCAGCAGTTCCGGGACTCGCGCAACTAATGAAAAACTGTTTTTT
CASSSGTRATNEKLFF
>TRBJ2-1|TRBD2|NA|TRBV11-3
TGTGCCAGCAGCTTAGACGGGCGCGACGGGAGGGATGAGCAGTTCTTC
CASSLDGRDGRDEQFF